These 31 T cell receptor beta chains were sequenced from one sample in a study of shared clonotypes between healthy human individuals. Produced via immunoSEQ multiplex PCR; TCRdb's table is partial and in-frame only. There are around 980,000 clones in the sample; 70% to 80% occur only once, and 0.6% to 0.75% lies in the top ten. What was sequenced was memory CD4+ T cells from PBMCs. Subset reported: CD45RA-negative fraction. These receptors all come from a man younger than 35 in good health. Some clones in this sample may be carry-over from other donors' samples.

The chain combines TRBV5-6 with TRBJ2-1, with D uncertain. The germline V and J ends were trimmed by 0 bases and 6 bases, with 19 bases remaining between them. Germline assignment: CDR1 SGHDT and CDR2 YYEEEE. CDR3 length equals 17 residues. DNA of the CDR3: TGTGCCAGCAGCTTGGCTGATTCCTGGGCAGGTTTCAATGAGCAGTTCTTC. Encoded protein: CASSLADSWAGFNEQFF.

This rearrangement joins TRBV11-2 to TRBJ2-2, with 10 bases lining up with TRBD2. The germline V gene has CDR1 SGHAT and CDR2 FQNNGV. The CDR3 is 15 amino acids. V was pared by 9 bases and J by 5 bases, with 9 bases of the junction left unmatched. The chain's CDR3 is CASALAGGRTGELFF. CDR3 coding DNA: TGTGCCAGTGCATTAGCGGGAGGACGGACCGGGGAGCTGTTTTTT.

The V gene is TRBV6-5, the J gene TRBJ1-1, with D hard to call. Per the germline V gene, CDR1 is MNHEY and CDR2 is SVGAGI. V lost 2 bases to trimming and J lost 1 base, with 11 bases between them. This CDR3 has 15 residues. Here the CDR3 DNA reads TGTGCCAGCAGTTACGGGAGAGTAGCGAACACTGAAGCTTTCTTT. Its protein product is CASSYGRVANTEAFF.

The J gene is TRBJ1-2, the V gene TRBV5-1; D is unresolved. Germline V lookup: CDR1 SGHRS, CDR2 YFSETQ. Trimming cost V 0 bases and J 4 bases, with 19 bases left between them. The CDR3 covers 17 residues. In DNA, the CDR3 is TGCGCCAGCAGCTTGGTCCGGGATGGGAGTGGGATCTATGGCTACACCTTC. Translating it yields CASSLVRDGSGIYGYTF.

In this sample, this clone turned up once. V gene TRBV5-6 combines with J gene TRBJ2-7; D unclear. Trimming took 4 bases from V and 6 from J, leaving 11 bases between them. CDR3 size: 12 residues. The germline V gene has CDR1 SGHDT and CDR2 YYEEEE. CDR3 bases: TGTGCCAGCAGCCTGGACGTGGGCGAGCAGTACTTC. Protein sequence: CASSLDVGEQYF.

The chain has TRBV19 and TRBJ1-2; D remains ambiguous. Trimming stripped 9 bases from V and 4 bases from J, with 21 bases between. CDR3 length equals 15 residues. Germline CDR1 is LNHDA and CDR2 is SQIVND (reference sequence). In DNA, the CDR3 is TGTGCCAGCCGTCTTCTTGGGAGGGTGTCCTATGGCTACACCTTC. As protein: CASRLLGRVSYGYTF.

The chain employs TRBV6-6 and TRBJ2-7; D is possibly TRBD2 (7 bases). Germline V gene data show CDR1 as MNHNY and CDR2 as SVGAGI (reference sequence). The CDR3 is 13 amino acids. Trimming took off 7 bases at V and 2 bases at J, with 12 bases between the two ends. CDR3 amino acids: CASTKGGAYEQYF. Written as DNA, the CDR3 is TGTGCCAGCACCAAAGGGGGGGCCTACGAGCAGTACTTC.

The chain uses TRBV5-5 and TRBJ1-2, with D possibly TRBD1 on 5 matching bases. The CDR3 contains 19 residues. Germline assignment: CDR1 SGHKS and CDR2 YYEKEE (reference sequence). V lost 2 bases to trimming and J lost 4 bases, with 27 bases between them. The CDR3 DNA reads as TGTGCCAGCAGCTTATCCTCAGGGTGGCGTGAAGGGCCTAGCTATGGCTACACCTTC. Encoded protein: CASSLSSGWREGPSYGYTF.

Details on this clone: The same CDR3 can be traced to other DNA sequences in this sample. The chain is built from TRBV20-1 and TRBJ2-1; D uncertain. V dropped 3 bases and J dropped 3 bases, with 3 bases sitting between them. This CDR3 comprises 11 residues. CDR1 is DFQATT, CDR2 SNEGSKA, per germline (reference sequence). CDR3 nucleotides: TGCAGTGCTAGCGGCTACAATGAGCAGTTCTTC. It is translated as CSASGYNEQFF.

Here the CDR3 DNA reads TGCAGCGTTGAAGACCCTGGGCGGCGAGAAAAACTGTTTTTT. Translation: CSVEDPGRREKLFF. This chain connects TRBV29-1 to TRBJ1-4; no definite D call. Germline V CDR1 and CDR2: SQVTM, ANQGSEA. Trimming left V 0 bases short and J 8 bases short, with 13 bases between. The CDR3 spans 14 residues.

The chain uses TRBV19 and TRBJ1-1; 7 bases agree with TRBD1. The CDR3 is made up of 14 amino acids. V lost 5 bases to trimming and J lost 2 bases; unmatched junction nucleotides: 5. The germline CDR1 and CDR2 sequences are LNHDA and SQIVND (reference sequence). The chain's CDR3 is CASSVGTANTEAFF. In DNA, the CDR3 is TGTGCCAGTAGTGTGGGGACAGCTAACACTGAAGCTTTCTTT.

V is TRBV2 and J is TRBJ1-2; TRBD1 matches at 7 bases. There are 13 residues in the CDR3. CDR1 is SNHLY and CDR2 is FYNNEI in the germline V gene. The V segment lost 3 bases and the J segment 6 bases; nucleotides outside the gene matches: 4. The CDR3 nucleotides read TGTGCCAGCAGTGAGACAGGGTACCATGGCTACACCTTC. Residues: CASSETGYHGYTF.

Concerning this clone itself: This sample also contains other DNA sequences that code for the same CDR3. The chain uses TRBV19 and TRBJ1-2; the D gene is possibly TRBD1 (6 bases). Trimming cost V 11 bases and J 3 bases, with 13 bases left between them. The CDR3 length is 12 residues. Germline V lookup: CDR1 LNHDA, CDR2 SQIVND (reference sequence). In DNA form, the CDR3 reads TGTGCCGCAACACAGGGTCACTATGGCTACACCTTC. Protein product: CAATQGHYGYTF. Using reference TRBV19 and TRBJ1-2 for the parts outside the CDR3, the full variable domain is DGGITQSPKYLFRKEGQNVTLSCEQNLNHDAMYWYRQDPGQGLRLIYYSQIVNDFQKGDIAEGYSVSREKKESFPLTVTSAQKNPTAFYLCAATQGHYGYTFGSGTRLTVV.

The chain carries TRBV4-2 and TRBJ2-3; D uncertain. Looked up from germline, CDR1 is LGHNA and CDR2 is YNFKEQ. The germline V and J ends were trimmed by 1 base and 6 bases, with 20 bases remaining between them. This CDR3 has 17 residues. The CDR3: CASSQALGPPRSDTQYF. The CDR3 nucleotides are TGTGCCAGCAGCCAAGCCCTAGGTCCTCCTCGTTCTGATACGCAGTATTTT.

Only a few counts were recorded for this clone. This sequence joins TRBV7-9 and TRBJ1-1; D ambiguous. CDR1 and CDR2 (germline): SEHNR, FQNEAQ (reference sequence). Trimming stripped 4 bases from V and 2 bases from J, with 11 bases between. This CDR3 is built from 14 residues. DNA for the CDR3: TGTGCCAGCAGCTCCCAACCAGTCAACACTGAAGCTTTCTTT. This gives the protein CASSSQPVNTEAFF.

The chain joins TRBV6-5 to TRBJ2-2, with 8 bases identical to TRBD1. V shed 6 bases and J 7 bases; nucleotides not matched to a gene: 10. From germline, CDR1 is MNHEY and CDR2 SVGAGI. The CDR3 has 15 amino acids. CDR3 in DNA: TGTGCCAGCAGCAAAGGACAGGGACGGAGCGGGGAGCTGTTTTTT. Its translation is CASSKGQGRSGELFF.

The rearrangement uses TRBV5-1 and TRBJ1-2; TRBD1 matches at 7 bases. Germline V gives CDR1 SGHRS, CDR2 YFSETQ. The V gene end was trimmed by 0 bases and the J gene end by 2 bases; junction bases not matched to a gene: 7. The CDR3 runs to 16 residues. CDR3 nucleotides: TGCGCCAGCAGCTTGGGTCGACAGGGAGTAAACTATGGCTACACCTTC. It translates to CASSLGRQGVNYGYTF.

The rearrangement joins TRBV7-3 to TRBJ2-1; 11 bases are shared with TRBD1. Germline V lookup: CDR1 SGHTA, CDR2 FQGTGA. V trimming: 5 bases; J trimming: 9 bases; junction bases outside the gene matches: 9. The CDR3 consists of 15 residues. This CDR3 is CASSLKGQGVTEQFF. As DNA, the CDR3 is TGTGCCAGCAGCCTCAAGGGACAGGGGGTCACTGAGCAGTTCTTC.

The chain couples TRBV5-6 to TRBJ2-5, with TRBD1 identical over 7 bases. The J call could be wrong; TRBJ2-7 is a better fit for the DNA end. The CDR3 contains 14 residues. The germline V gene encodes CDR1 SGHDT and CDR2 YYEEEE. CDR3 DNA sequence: TGTGCCAGCAGTTACACAGGGGTACCCTACGAGCAGTACTTC. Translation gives CASSYTGVPYEQYF.

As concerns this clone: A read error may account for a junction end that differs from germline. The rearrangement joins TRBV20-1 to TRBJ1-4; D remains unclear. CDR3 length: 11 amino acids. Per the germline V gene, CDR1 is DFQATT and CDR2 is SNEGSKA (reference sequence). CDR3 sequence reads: CSASRTLISGF. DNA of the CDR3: TGCAGTGCTAGCCGGACTCTTATCTCCGGTTTT.

CDR3: CASSVETGETYEQYF. The CDR3 DNA reads as TGTGCCAGCAGTGTGGAGACAGGGGAAACTTACGAGCAGTACTTC. The chain links TRBV6-1 to TRBJ2-7; 8 nucleotides agree with TRBD1. V shed 4 bases and J 4 bases; nucleotides not matched to a gene: 9. Germline CDR1 reads MNHNS; CDR2 reads SASEGT. The CDR3 has 15 residues.

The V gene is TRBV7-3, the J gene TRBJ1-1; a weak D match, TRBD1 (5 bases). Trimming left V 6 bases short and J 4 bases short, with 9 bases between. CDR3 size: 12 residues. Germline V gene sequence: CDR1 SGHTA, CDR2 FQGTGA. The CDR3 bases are TGTGCCAGCAGTGGGAGGGGCACTGAAGCTTTCTTT. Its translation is CASSGRGTEAFF.

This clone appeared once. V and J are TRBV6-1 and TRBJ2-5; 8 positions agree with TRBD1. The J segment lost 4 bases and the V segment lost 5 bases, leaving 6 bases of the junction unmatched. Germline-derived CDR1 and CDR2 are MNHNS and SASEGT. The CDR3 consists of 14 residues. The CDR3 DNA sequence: TGTGCCAGCAGTTCACGACAGGGGAGAGAGACCCAGTACTTC. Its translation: CASSSRQGRETQYF.

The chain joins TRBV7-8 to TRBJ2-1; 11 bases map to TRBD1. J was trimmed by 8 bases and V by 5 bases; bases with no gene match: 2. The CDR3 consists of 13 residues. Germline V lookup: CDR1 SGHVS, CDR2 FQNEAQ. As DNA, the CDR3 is TGTGCCAGCAGCAAGGACAGGGGGCATGAGCAGTTCTTC. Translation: CASSKDRGHEQFF.

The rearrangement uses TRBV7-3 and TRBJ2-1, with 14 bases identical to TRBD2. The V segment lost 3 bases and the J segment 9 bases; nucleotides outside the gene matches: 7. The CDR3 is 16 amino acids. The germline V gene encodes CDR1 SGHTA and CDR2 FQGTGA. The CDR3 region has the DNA TGTGCCAGCAGCTTGACTAGCGGGAGGGCGTCGCCTGAGCAGTTCTTC. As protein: CASSLTSGRASPEQFF. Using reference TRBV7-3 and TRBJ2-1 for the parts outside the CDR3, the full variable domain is GAGVSQTPSNKVTEKGKYVELRCDPISGHTALYWYRQSLGQGPEFLIYFQGTGAADDSGLPNDRFFAVRPEGSVSTLKIQRTERGDSAVYLCASSLTSGRASPEQFFGPGTRLTVL.

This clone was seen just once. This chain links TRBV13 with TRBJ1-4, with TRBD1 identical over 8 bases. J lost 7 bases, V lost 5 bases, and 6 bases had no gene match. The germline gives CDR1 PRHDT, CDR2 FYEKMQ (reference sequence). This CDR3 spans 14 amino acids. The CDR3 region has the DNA TGTGCCAGCAGCACCCGACAGGGGAGTGAAAAACTGTTTTTT. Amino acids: CASSTRQGSEKLFF.

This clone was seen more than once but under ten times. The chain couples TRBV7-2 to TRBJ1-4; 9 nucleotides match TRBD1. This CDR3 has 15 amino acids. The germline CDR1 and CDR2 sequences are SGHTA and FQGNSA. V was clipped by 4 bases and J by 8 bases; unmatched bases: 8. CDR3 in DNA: TGTGCCAGCAGCTCCAACAGGGGGCAGTGGGAAAAACTGTTTTTT. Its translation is CASSSNRGQWEKLFF.

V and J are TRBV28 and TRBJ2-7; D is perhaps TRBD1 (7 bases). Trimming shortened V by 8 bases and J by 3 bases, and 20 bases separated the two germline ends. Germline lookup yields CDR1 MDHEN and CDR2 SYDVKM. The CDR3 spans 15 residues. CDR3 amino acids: CASFSEGANNYEQYF. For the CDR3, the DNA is TGTGCCAGCTTTTCGGAGGGGGCGAATAACTACGAGCAGTACTTC. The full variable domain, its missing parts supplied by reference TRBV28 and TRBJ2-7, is DVKVTQSSRYLVKRTGEKVFLECVQDMDHENMFWYRQDPGLGLRLIYFSYDVKMKEKGDIPEGYSVSREKKERFSLILESASTNQTSMYLCASFSEGANNYEQYFGPGTRLTVT.

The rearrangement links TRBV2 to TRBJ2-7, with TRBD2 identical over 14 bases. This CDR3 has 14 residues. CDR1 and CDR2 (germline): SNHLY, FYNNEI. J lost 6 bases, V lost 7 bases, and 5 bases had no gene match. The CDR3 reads CASTETSGRGEQYF. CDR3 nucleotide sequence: TGTGCCAGCACTGAGACTAGCGGGAGGGGCGAGCAGTACTTC.

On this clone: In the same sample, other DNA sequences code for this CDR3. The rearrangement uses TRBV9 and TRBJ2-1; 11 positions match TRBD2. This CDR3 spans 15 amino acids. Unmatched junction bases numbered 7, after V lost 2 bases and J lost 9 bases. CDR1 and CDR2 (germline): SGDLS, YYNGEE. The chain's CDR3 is CASSVSGTSGSEQFF. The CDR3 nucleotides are TGTGCCAGCAGCGTTTCCGGGACTAGCGGTAGTGAGCAGTTCTTC. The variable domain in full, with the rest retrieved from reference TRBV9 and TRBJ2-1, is DSGVTQTPKHLITATGQRVTLRCSPRSGDLSVYWYQQSLDQGLQFLIQYYNGEERAKGNILERFSAQQFPDLHSELNLSSLELGDSALYFCASSVSGTSGSEQFFGPGTRLTVL.

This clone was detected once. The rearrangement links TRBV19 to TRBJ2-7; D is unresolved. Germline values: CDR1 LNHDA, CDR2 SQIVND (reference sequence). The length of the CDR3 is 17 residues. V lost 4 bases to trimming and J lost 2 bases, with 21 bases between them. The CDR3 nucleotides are TGTGCCAGTAGTAATAGGGCCCTCGGACGGAAGACCTACGAGCAGTACTTC. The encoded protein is CASSNRALGRKTYEQYF.